The 18 T cell receptor beta chains below come from one sample, sequenced in a study of CD8 T cells in Susac syndrome. About 0.5 to 1 ug RNA was reverse transcribed with random hexamers. TCRdb re-called the immunoSEQ multiplex PCR reads with MiXCR, one entry per CDR3 protein. The sample has roughly 200,000 distinct CDR3 sequences; approximately 95% are singletons. The sequencing input was CD4+ T cells from PBMCs. The receptor source for this set is a human donor in good health.

The chain recombines TRBV29-1 with TRBJ2-2, with TRBD2 matching 8 bases. Germline V gene data show CDR1 as SQVTM and CDR2 as ANQGSEA. Trimming cost V 3 bases and J 4 bases; bases outside gene matches: 1. The CDR3 contains 13 residues. As DNA, the CDR3 is TGCAGCGTTGATAGCGGGGCCACCGGGGAGCTGTTTTTT. Residues: CSVDSGATGELFF.

The rearrangement uses TRBV20-1 and TRBJ1-2; a possible D gene is TRBD1 (5 bases). Germline CDR1 DFQATT, CDR2 SNEGSKA (reference sequence). V was trimmed by 4 bases and J by 2 bases, leaving 14 bases between them. The CDR3 covers 14 residues. DNA for the CDR3: TGCAGTGCTAAACGAGATGGGGGAAACTATGGCTACACCTTC. This codes for CSAKRDGGNYGYTF.

The chain links TRBV9 to TRBJ2-7; TRBD1 matches at 8 bases. Per germline, CDR1 SGDLS and CDR2 YYNGEE. The V and J ends lost 3 bases and 0 bases, in that order; junction bases with no gene match: 5. The CDR3 loop spans 15 amino acids. The CDR3 is CASSGRQGSSYEQYF. CDR3 nucleotides: TGTGCCAGCAGCGGGCGACAGGGGAGCTCCTACGAGCAGTACTTC.

This chain connects TRBV12-3 or TRBV12-4 to TRBJ2-3, with 7 bases matching TRBD2. The CDR3 totals 14 residues. Trimming took 8 bases from V and 1 from J; bases not matched to a gene: 6. CDR3 coding DNA: TGTGCCAGCGTCCGGGGAGGGGGCACAGATACGCAGTATTTT. It encodes CASVRGGGTDTQYF.

V gene TRBV7-3 combines with J gene TRBJ1-1, with 7 bases aligning to TRBD1. Germline V gives CDR1 SGHTA, CDR2 FQGTGA. The V segment lost 5 bases and the J segment 4 bases; nucleotides outside the gene matches: 13. This CDR3 region has 16 residues. Here the CDR3 reads CASSKWDSSRPTEAFF. CDR3 nucleotides: TGTGCCAGCAGCAAGTGGGACAGTTCGAGGCCCACTGAAGCTTTCTTT.

This sequence joins TRBV6-2 or TRBV6-3 and TRBJ2-7, with D possibly being TRBD2 (5 bases). V lost 5 bases and J lost 0, with 17 bases in between. Germline V gene data show CDR1 as MNHEY and CDR2 as SVGEGT. This CDR3 region has 16 residues. Here the CDR3 reads CASSPLQPGSSYEQYV. CDR3 in DNA: TGTGCCAGCAGTCCCCTTCAGCCGGGGAGCTCCTACGAGCAGTACGTC.

The chain uses TRBV29-1 and TRBJ1-2, with a tentative D call TRBD1 (6 bases). Germline V gene lookup returns CDR1 SQVTM and CDR2 ANQGSEA. This CDR3 contains 15 residues. V was trimmed by 0 bases and J by 0 bases, leaving 11 bases between them. The CDR3 DNA reads TGCAGCGTTGAAGAAGTCAGGGGCACTAACTATGGCTACACCTTC. It translates to CSVEEVRGTNYGYTF.

The genes are TRBV5-1 and TRBJ2-2, with D unclear. The CDR3 has 14 amino acids. CDR1 SGHRS and CDR2 YFSETQ come from the germline V gene. Trimming stripped 0 bases from V and 10 bases from J, with 13 bases between. CDR3 coding DNA: TGCGCCAGCAGCTTGGGTCTCATCCCGCAGGAGCTGTTTTTT. It is translated as CASSLGLIPQELFF.

This clonotype appeared a single time. The chain is built from TRBV9 and TRBJ1-5; 8 nucleotides line up with TRBD1. The CDR3 is made up of 14 amino acids. Trimming took 3 bases from V and 8 from J; bases not matched to a gene: 7. Germline CDR1 SGDLS, CDR2 YYNGEE. CDR3 in amino acids: CASSAQQGVEPQHF. The CDR3 bases are TGTGCCAGCAGCGCTCAACAGGGGGTTGAGCCCCAGCATTTT.

The chain employs TRBV24-1 and TRBJ2-7; 10 bases line up with TRBD1. V shed 4 bases, J shed 3 bases, and the junction held 8 bases outside the gene matches. The CDR3 spans 16 residues. Germline CDR1 is KGHDR and CDR2 is SFDVKD. Here the CDR3 DNA reads TGTGCCACCAGTGACACGGACAGGGGGTGCCTCTACGAGCAGTACTTC. It encodes CATSDTDRGCLYEQYF.

The chain couples TRBV20-1 to TRBJ2-7; D might be TRBD1 (6 bases). Germline V CDR1 and CDR2: DFQATT, SNEGSKA (reference sequence). With 1 base removed from V and 3 bases from J, the gap between germline ends came to 16 bases. The CDR3 is made up of 15 amino acids. The CDR3 protein is CSARVPGTPHYEQYF. CDR3 sequence (DNA): TGCAGTGCTAGAGTTCCCGGGACACCACACTACGAGCAGTACTTC.

V and J are TRBV29-1 and TRBJ2-5; 9 bases agree with TRBD2. Germline loops: CDR1 SQVTM, CDR2 ANQGSEA. V shed 7 bases, J shed 5 bases, and the junction held 5 bases outside the gene matches. The CDR3 loop spans 12 amino acids. CDR3 sequence reads: CSARTSVETQYF. DNA for the CDR3: TGCAGCGCCAGGACTAGCGTTGAGACCCAGTACTTC.

V and J are TRBV5-1 and TRBJ2-7, with 9 nucleotides matching TRBD2. Germline V gene sequence: CDR1 SGHRS, CDR2 YFSETQ. The CDR3 extends over 16 amino acids. V shed 1 base, J shed 2 bases, and the junction held 7 bases outside the gene matches. This CDR3 is CASSLPGAGGAYEQYF. CDR3 nucleotide sequence: TGCGCCAGCAGCTTGCCCGGAGCGGGGGGCGCCTACGAGCAGTACTTC.

The chain couples TRBV6-2 or TRBV6-3 to TRBJ2-2, with D unclear. V was trimmed by 7 bases and J by 5 bases, leaving 11 bases between them. From germline, CDR1 is MNHEY and CDR2 SVGEGT. The CDR3 is 13 amino acids. In DNA form, the CDR3 reads TGTGCCAGCACTCAAAGGGTTACCGGGGAGCTGTTTTTT. Translation gives CASTQRVTGELFF.

The V call is TRBV2, the J call TRBJ2-5, with D maybe TRBD1 (5 bases). Germline-derived CDR1 and CDR2 are SNHLY and FYNNEI. V lost 4 bases to trimming and J lost 1 base, with 10 bases between them. There are 14 residues in the CDR3. This CDR3 is CASSGGHPQETQYF. The CDR3 DNA is TGTGCCAGCAGTGGAGGACATCCCCAAGAGACCCAGTACTTC. Using reference TRBV2 and TRBJ2-5 for the parts outside the CDR3, the full variable domain is EPEVTQTPSHQVTQMGQEVILRCVPISNHLYFYWYRQILGQKVEFLVSFYNNEISEKSEIFDDQFSVERPDGSNFTLKIRSTKLEDSAMYFCASSGGHPQETQYFGPGTRLLVL.

The chain employs TRBV12-3 or TRBV12-4 and TRBJ1-3; D not certain. This CDR3 comprises 14 residues. V was cut by 2 bases and J by 3 bases, with 8 bases left in between. This chain's CDR3 is CASSLNADGNTIYF. CDR3 DNA: TGTGCCAGCAGTTTAAACGCTGATGGAAACACCATATATTTT.

The chain has TRBV20-1 and TRBJ1-5; D is possibly TRBD1 (5 bases). The germline CDR1 and CDR2 sequences are DFQATT and SNEGSKA (reference sequence). The CDR3 is 14 residues long. The V gene lost 3 bases and the J gene lost 3 bases, with 12 bases spanning the gap. CDR3 sequence: CSASPRQHNQPQHF. In DNA, the CDR3 is TGCAGTGCTAGCCCTAGACAGCACAATCAGCCCCAGCATTTT.

The chain has TRBV7-9 and TRBJ1-1; D uncertain. The CDR3 runs 14 residues. Germline V gives CDR1 SEHNR, CDR2 FQNEAQ (reference sequence). Trimming left V 1 base short and J 4 bases short, with 10 bases between. The chain's CDR3 is CASSLEGLGTEAFF. CDR3 coding DNA: TGTGCCAGCAGCTTAGAGGGTCTGGGCACTGAAGCTTTCTTT. Combining the CDR3 with reference TRBV7-9 and TRBJ1-1 gives the whole variable domain DTGVSQNPRHKITKRGQNVTFRCDPISEHNRLYWYRQTLGQGPEFLTYFQNEAQLEKSRLLSDRFSAERPKGSFSTLEIQRTEQGDSAMYLCASSLEGLGTEAFFGQGTRLTVV.